This record concerns one T cell receptor (beta chain) sequence. Its antigen is not yet known. One base away there is no much larger clone; base qualities are not given. These data belong to a study of T cell responses to AZD1222 COVID-19 vaccine (dated by TCRdb to 2020 to 2022). Broadly, across the study: TCR sequencing was performed for roughly 240 trial participants, of whom 207 were given two doses of AZD1222 and around 25 were given two doses of MenACWY control vaccine. Trial participants were enrolled into age subgroups of 18-55, 56-69 and 70-plus years, which contained around 150, 29 and 61 TCR-sequenced participants, respectively.

Per the publication, the time point label means: about 28 days (+/-7) after the second vaccine dose. Because spike-specific TCR depth and breadth did not differ between the two schedules, AZD1222 recipients who got a second dose at roughly 4 weeks were pooled with those who got a second dose at roughly 12 weeks. Samples from vaccinated people were obtained from the UK trials COV001 and COV002, which included a single-blind randomized controlled phase 2/3 trial of AZD1222 (ChAdOx1 nCoV-19) in healthy adults. For TCRbeta chain sequencing, PBMC samples from trial participants were taken at day 0 and at day 28 after the second dose. CDR1 MNHEY and CDR2 SVGAGI were looked up in the germline V gene. Trimmed from V: 0 bases; trimmed from J: 6 bases; junction bases lacking a gene match: 2. The CDR3 starts with the cysteine, ends with the phenylalanine, and has 15 residues. The sequence is cut down to CDR3 DNA, 45 bases in frame from base 1.

The CDR3 regions of human TCRbeta chains were analyzed by immunosequencing. The published analysis was carried out like this. Repertoire TCRs were matched against a reference library of SARS-CoV-2-specific TCRs generated with the MIRA antigen-specificity platform. Breadth was defined as the fraction of unique TCRs that were SARS-CoV-2-associated, and depth was defined as the fraction of total T cells that were SARS-CoV-2-associated. Each spike-specific TCR was assigned to its reactive spike region and to a CD4 or CD8 class using the MIRA data. Log10-transformed breadth and depth values were compared by one-way ANOVA with Sidak's multiple comparisons tests. This is the immuneACCESS table as TCRdb keeps it, with only in-frame sequences that have V and J called. A part of the clones is gone; compared with another copy, unresolved V genes explain less than half, and the rest is unexplained. The DNA was the basis for D and trimming; V, J and clone size are from that table. The sample table lists roughly 150,000 clones, roughly 94% of them with a count of one. About 4.6% of the sample goes to the ten largest clones.

On the study overall, not on this receptor specifically: A significant rise in spike-specific TCR breadth and depth was observed after two AZD1222 doses relative to day 0 and relative to MenACWY recipients. The vaccine-associated CD4 TCRs covered the entire spike protein, and the dominant responses fell in regions 160-218 and 743-854. Only five to seven AZD1222 recipients were SARS-CoV-2 seropositive at baseline, limiting conclusions about previously exposed vaccinees. Participants were mostly white British and included more females than males, and it was suggested by the authors that clonal diversity may have been underestimated. In the small 56-69-year group, the increase in depth fell short of significance, most likely because of low power. No day 14 peak-response samples were available, so repertoires were characterized only after the peak T cell response. Reportedly, almost half of the unique spike-specific TCRs recognized epitopes lying outside the regions that are mutated in the B.1.351 and B.1.1.7 variants.

This clonotype originated in an adult who received the AZD1222 COVID-19 vaccine. The V and J segments used are TRBV6-5 and TRBJ1-6; TRBD1 lines up with 7 middle nucleotides. The source was peripheral blood, collected 28 days after the second AZD1222 dose. The CDR3 sequence is CASSYSRQGNSPLHF. The DNA sequence follows: TGTGCCAGCAGTTACTCTAGACAGGGTAATTCACCCCTCCACTTT.